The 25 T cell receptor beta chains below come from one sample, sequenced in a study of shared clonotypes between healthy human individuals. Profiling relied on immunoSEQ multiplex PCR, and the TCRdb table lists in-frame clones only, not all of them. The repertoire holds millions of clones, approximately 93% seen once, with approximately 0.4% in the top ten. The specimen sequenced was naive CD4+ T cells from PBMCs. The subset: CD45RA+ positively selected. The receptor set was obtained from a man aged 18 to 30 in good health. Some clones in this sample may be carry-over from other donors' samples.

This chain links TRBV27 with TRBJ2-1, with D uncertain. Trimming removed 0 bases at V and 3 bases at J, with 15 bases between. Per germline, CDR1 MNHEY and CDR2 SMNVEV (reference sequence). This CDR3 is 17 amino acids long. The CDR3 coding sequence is TGTGCCAGCAGTTTATCGAAGGGTGGGTACGGCTACAATGAGCAGTTCTTC. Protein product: CASSLSKGGYGYNEQFF.

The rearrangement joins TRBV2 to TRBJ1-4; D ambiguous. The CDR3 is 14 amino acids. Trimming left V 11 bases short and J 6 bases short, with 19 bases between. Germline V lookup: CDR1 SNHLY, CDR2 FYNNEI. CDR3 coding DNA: TGTGCCGGCAAGACTGGGAATCGACATGAAAAACTGTTTTTT. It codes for CAGKTGNRHEKLFF.

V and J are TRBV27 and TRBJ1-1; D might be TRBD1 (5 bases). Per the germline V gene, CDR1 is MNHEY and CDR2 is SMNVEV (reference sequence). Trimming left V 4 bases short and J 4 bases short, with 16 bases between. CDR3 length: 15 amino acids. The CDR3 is CASSSYPGGSTEAFF. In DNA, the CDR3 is TGTGCCAGCAGTTCCTATCCCGGGGGGAGCACTGAAGCTTTCTTT.

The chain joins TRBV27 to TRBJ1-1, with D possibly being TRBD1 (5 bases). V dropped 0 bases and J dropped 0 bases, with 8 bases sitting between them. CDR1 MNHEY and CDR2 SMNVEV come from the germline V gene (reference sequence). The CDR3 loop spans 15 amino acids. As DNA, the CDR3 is TGTGCCAGCAGTTTATCCGGGGCAATGAACACTGAAGCTTTCTTT. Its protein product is CASSLSGAMNTEAFF.

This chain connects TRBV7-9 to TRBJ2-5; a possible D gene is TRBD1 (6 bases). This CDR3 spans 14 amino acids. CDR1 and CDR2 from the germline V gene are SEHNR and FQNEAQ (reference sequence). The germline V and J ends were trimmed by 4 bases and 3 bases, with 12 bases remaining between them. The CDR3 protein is CASSSRTVEETQYF. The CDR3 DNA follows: TGTGCCAGCAGCTCTCGGACAGTCGAAGAGACCCAGTACTTC.

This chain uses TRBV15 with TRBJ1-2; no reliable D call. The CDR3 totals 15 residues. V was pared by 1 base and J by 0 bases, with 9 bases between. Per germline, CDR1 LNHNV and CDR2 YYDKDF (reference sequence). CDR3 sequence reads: CATSRGGSANYGYTF. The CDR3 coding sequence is TGTGCCACCAGCAGAGGTGGGTCAGCTAACTATGGCTACACCTTC.

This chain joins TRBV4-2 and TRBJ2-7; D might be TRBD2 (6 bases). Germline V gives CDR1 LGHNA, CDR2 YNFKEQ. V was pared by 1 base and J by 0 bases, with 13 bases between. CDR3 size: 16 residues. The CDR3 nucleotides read TGTGCCAGCAGCCAAGGTCGTCGGGGGAGCTCCTACGAGCAGTACTTC. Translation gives CASSQGRRGSSYEQYF.

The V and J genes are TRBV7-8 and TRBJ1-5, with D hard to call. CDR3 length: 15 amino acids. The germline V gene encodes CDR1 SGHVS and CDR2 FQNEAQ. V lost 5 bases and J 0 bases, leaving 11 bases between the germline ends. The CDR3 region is CASSRGGNSNQPQHF. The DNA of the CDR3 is TGTGCCAGCAGCCGAGGCGGTAATAGCAATCAGCCCCAGCATTTT.

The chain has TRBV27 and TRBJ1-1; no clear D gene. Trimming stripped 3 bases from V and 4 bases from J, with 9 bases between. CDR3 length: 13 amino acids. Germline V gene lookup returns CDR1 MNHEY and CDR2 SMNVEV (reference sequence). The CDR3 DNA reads TGTGCCAGCAGTTTGACCCTACCCACTGAAGCTTTCTTT. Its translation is CASSLTLPTEAFF.

CDR3 in DNA: TGTGCCAGCAGCTCCCAGGCGGCAGGGGAGCAGTTCTTC. Protein sequence: CASSSQAAGEQFF. The chain uses TRBV7-7 and TRBJ2-1, with D possibly matching TRBD1 (5 bases). Trimming stripped 4 bases from V and 10 bases from J, with 14 bases between. The CDR3 runs to 13 residues. CDR1 is SSHAT and CDR2 is FNYEAQ in the germline V gene (reference sequence). The complete variable domain, with remaining parts taken from reference TRBV7-7 and TRBJ2-1, reads GAGVSQSPRYKVTKRGQDVTLRCDPISSHATLYWYQQALGQGPEFLTYFNYEAQPDKSGLPSDRFSAERPEGSISTLTIQRTEQRDSAMYRCASSSQAAGEQFFGPGTRLTVL.

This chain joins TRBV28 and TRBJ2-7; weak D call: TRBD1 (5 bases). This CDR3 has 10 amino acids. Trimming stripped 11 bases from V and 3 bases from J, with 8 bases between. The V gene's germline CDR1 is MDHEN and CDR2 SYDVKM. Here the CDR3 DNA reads TGTGCCTGGGGCCACTACGAGCAGTACTTC. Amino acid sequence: CAWGHYEQYF.

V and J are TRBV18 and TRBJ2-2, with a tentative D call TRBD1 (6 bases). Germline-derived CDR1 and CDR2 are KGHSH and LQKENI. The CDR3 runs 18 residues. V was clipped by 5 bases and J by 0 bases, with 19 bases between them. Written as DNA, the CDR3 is TGTGCCAGCTCAGCGACACAGACAGGACTCGCGAACACCGGGGAGCTGTTTTTT. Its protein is CASSATQTGLANTGELFF.

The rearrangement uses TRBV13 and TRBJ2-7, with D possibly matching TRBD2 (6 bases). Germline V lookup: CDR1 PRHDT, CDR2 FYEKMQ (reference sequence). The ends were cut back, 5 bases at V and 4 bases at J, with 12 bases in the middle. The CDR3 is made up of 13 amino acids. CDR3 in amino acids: CASSPGLTYEQYF. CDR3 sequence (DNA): TGTGCCAGCAGCCCGGGACTTACTTACGAGCAGTACTTC. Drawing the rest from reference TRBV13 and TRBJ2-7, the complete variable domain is AAGVIQSPRHLIKEKRETATLKCYPIPRHDTVYWYQQGPGQDPQFLISFYEKMQSDKGSIPDRFSAQQFSDYHSELNMSSLELGDSALYFCASSPGLTYEQYFGPGTRLTVT.

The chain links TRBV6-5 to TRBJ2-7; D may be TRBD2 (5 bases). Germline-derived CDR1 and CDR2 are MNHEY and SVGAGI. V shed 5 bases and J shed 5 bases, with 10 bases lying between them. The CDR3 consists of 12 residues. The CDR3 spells CASSPPGNEQYF. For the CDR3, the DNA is TGTGCCAGCAGTCCACCGGGAAACGAGCAGTACTTC.

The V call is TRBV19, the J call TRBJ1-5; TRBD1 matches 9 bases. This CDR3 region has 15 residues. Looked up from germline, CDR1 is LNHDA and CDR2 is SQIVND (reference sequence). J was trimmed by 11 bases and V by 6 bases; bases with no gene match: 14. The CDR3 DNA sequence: TGTGCCAGTAGACAGGACAGGGGTCGGATAGTGTCCCAGCATTTT. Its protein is CASRQDRGRIVSQHF.

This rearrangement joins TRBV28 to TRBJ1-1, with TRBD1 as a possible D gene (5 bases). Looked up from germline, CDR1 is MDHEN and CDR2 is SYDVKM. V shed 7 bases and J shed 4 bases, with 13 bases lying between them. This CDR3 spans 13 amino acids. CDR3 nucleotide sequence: TGTGCCAGCACCACCCCCGGGGGCACTGAAGCTTTCTTT. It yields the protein CASTTPGGTEAFF. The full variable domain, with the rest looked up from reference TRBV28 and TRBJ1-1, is DVKVTQSSRYLVKRTGEKVFLECVQDMDHENMFWYRQDPGLGLRLIYFSYDVKMKEKGDIPEGYSVSREKKERFSLILESASTNQTSMYLCASTTPGGTEAFFGQGTRLTVV.

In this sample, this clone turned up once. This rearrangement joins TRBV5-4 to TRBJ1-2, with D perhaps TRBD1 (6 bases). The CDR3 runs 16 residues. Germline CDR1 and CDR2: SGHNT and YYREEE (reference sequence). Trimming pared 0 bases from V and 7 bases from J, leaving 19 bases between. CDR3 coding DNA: TGTGCCAGCAGCTTGGGAAACACACAGGGATTCGGTGGCTACACCTTC. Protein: CASSLGNTQGFGGYTF.

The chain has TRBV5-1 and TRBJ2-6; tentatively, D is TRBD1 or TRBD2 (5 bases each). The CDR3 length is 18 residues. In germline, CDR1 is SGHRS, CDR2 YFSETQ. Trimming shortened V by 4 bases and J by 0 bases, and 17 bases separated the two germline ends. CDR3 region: CASSPPGRSVSGANVLTF. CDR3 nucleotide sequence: TGCGCCAGCAGCCCACCGGGACGGTCGGTCTCTGGGGCCAACGTCCTGACTTTC.

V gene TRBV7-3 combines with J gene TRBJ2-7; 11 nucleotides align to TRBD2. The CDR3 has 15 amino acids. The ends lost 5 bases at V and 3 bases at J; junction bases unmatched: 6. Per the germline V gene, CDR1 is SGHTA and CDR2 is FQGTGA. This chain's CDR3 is CASSISGTSGYEQYF. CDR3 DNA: TGTGCCAGCAGCATATCCGGGACTAGCGGCTACGAGCAGTACTTC.

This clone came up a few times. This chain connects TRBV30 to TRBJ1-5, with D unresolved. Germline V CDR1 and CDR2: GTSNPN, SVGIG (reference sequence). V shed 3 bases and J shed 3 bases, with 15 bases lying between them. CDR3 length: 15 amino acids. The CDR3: CAWSAVGVINQPQHF. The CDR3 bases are TGTGCCTGGAGCGCAGTCGGGGTAATCAATCAGCCCCAGCATTTT.

The CDR3 loop reads CASSLPLAYGYTF. The CDR3 coding sequence is TGTGCCAGCAGCTTACCGTTGGCCTATGGCTACACCTTC. V is TRBV7-3 and J is TRBJ1-2; D remains unclear. The germline V and J ends were trimmed by 2 bases and 4 bases, with 8 bases remaining between them. CDR3 length: 13 residues. The germline CDR1 and CDR2 sequences are SGHTA and FQGTGA.

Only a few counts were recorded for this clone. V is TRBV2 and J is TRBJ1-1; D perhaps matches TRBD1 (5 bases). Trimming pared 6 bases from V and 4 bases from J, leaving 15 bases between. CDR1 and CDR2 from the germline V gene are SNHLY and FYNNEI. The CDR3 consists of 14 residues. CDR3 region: CASRGTVGSTEAFF. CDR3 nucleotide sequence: TGTGCCAGCAGGGGGACGGTAGGAAGCACTGAAGCTTTCTTT.

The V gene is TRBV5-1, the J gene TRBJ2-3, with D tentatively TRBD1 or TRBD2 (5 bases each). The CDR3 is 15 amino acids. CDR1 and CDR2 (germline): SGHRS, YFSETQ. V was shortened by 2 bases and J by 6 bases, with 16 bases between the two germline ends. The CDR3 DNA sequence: TGCGCCAGCAGCTTATTTCAGGGCCGAGGGGATACGCAGTATTTT. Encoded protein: CASSLFQGRGDTQYF.

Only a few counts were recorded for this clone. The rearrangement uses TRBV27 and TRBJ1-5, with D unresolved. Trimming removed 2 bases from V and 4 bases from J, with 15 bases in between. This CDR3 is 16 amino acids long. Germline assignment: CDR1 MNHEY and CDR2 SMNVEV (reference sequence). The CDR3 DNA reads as TGTGCCAGCAGTTTACTATCAGGCCGCGGAAATCAGCCCCAGCATTTT. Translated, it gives CASSLLSGRGNQPQHF.

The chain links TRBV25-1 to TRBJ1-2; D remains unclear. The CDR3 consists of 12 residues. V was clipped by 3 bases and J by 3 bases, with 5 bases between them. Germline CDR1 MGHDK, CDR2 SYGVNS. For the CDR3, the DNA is TGTGCCAGCAGTGACAGGTACTATGGCTACACCTTC. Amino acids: CASSDRYYGYTF.